This TCR beta chain was found in a study of vaccination and CD4 T cells after COVID-19. Study in general: About 9 convalescent cases were mild and one was severe, and all had been SARS-CoV-2 positive by nasal swab PCR. Convalescent donors: six male, four female; seven Caucasian, two Asian, one multiracial, two Hispanic.

The germline CDR1 and CDR2 sequences are GTSNPN and SVGIG (reference sequence). The CDR3 length is 13 residues. The germline V and J ends were trimmed by 6 bases and 8 bases, with 14 bases remaining between them. Scientists ran DNA taken from cultured CD4+ T cells through the Oncomine TCR Beta short-read assay for sequencing. TCRdb redid the calling of the PCR reads with MiXCR, one entry per CDR3 protein. The sample has fewer than 15,000 distinct CDR3 sequences, 55% to 65% seen once. Points on this clonotype: The antigen remains unidentified.

Stated treatment: roughly 10-day PBMC culture with coronavirus spike peptide pools or control peptides (ViraFEST assay). The chain recombines TRBV30 with TRBJ1-6; D is possibly TRBD1 (6 bases). The sequenced sample consisted of CD4+ T cells from blood, cultured in vitro. The TCR comes from a human donor who had recovered from COVID-19. For the CDR3, the DNA is TGTGCCTGTCGAAAGGGGGGGGATTCACCCCTCCACTTT. Amino acids: CACRKGGDSPLHF.